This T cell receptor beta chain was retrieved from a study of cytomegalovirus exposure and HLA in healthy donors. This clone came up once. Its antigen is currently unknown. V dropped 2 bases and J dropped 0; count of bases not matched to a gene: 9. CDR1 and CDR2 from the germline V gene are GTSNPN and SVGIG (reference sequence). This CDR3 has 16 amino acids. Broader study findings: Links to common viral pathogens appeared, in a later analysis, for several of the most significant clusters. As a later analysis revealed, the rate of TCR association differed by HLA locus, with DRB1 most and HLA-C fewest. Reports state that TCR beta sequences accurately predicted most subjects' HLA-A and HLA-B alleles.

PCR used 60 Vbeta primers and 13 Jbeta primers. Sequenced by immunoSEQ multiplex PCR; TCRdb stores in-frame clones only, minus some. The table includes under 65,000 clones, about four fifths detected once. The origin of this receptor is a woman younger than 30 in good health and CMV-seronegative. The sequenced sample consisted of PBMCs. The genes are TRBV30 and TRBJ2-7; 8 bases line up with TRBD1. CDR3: CAWSPRTGRRSYEQYF. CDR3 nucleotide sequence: TGTGCCTGGAGTCCACGGACAGGGAGGCGCTCCTACGAGCAGTACTTC. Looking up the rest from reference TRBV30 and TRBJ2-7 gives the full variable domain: SQTIHQWPATLVQPVGSPLSLECTVEGTSNPNLYWYRQAAGRGLQLLFYSVGIGQISSEVPQNLSASRPQDRQFILSSKKLLLSDSGFYLCAWSPRTGRRSYEQYFGPGTRLTVT.